What follows describes a single T cell receptor (beta chain). Its antigen is unidentified. The V and J ends lost 8 bases and 1 base respectively, with 14 bases between them. This CDR3 is built from 13 residues. The germline V gene encodes CDR1 SQVTM and CDR2 ANQGSEA. This sample was included in a study of T cell responses to AZD1222 COVID-19 vaccine. Clones were sequenced by immunoSEQ multiplex PCR, and TCRdb holds only the in-frame ones, with some missing. The top ten clones hold around 7.8% of a sample with 120,000 or so clones, less than 95% of them seen once. Study outcomes and limitations: Mapped onto spike, vaccine-associated CD4 TCRs spanned it and were dominant at 160-218 and 743-854. It was only a handful of AZD1222 recipients who were seropositive at baseline. The study found Spike-specific TCR breadth and depth rose after two AZD1222 doses. Close to half of spike-specific TCRs reportedly recognize unmutated variant regions.

The clonotype was recovered from an adult in good health. The chain has TRBV29-1 and TRBJ1-1; maybe TRBD1 (6 bases). Here the sequenced sample was peripheral blood, taken on day 0 of AZD1222 vaccination. The CDR3: CSQSGQSNTEAFF. The CDR3 DNA sequence: TGCAGCCAAAGCGGACAGTCGAACACTGAAGCTTTCTTT.